A selection of T cell receptor beta chains follows, all from one sample in a study of blood T cell repertoires in COVID-19. TCRdb keeps only in-frame clones here, not all; method: immunoSEQ multiplex PCR. The sample holds about 200,000 clones, 84% seen once. Input material: peripheral blood. Receptors were obtained from a woman of 80 years or more with COVID-19, enrolled during active disease. The CDR3 runs from the conserved cysteine through the conserved F or W. D genes are given only for firm matches. Not every row has a clone size; where given, it reads once, few, many or a size class.

v_gene: TRBV4-1; j_gene: TRBJ2-1; abundance: .; d_gene: .; CDR3nt: TGCGCCAGCAGCCAAGATGGGCAGGGAATCCGGTACAATGAGCAGTTCTTC; CDR3aa: CASSQDGQGIRYNEQFF
v_gene: TRBV18; j_gene: TRBJ2-7; abundance: .; d_gene: .; CDR3nt: TGTGCCAGCTCACCATTTTCGGGGAACGAGCAGTACTTC; CDR3aa: CASSPFSGNEQYF
v_gene: TRBV9; j_gene: TRBJ2-1; abundance: once; d_gene: .; CDR3nt: TGTGCCAGCAGCGTAGGCCCAGGGCCCGAGCAGTTCTTC; CDR3aa: CASSVGPGPEQFF
v_gene: TRBV30; j_gene: TRBJ2-1; abundance: many; d_gene: .; CDR3nt: TGTGTGCCTTGGGCCCAGAGCAATGAGCAGTTCTTC; CDR3aa: CVPWAQSNEQFF
v_gene: TRBV18; j_gene: TRBJ2-7; abundance: .; d_gene: TRBD1; CDR3nt: TGTGCCAGCTCACCACTAGGAGGACAGGGGAACGAGCAGTACTTC; CDR3aa: CASSPLGGQGNEQYF
v_gene: TRBV7-8; j_gene: TRBJ1-6; abundance: .; d_gene: .; CDR3nt: TGTGCCAGCAGCTTATTGAGGAGCTCCTATAATTCACCCCTCCACTTT; CDR3aa: CASSLLRSSYNSPLHF
v_gene: TRBV18; j_gene: TRBJ1-1; abundance: .; d_gene: .; CDR3nt: TGTGCCAGCTCACCGGGGAATTGGGGCGCTGAAGCTTTCTTT; CDR3aa: CASSPGNWGAEAFF
v_gene: TRBV10-3; j_gene: TRBJ2-1; abundance: few; d_gene: .; CDR3nt: TGTGCCATCAGACCCCGGCCCCTAGTAGCGGAGATCTACAATGAGCAGTTCTTC; CDR3aa: CAIRPRPLVAEIYNEQFF
v_gene: TRBV3-1/TRBV3-2; j_gene: TRBJ2-7; abundance: .; d_gene: .; CDR3nt: TGTGCCAGCAGCCAAGAATCCACCCAGGAATCTCAGCAGTACTTC; CDR3aa: CASSQESTQESQQYF
v_gene: TRBV6-2/TRBV6-3; j_gene: TRBJ1-1; abundance: .; d_gene: TRBD1; CDR3nt: TGTGCCAGCAGTTTCCGACAGGGGCCCCCGAACACTGAAGCTTTCTTT; CDR3aa: CASSFRQGPPNTEAFF
v_gene: TRBV19; j_gene: TRBJ2-2; abundance: .; d_gene: .; CDR3nt: TGTGCCACCTCTCCTCGGGGAAGGGACACCGGGGAGCTGTTTTTT; CDR3aa: CATSPRGRDTGELFF
v_gene: TRBV7-9; j_gene: TRBJ1-1; abundance: .; d_gene: .; CDR3nt: TGTGCCAGCAGCTCCGCCAGTGGGAACACTGAAGCTTTCTTT; CDR3aa: CASSSASGNTEAFF
v_gene: TRBV13; j_gene: TRBJ2-3; abundance: .; d_gene: .; CDR3nt: TGTGCCAGCAGCCCCCGGGGCGGAGGGGATACGCAGTATTTT; CDR3aa: CASSPRGGGDTQYF
v_gene: TRBV2; j_gene: TRBJ2-2; abundance: once; d_gene: .; CDR3nt: TGTGCCAGCAGCGCCCGGGACGGGGGCACCGGGGAGCTGTTTTTT; CDR3aa: CASSARDGGTGELFF
v_gene: TRBV7-9; j_gene: TRBJ2-3; abundance: .; d_gene: TRBD2; CDR3nt: TGTGCCAGCACCACCGGACTAGCGGACACAGATACGCAGTATTTT; CDR3aa: CASTTGLADTDTQYF
v_gene: TRBV5-1; j_gene: TRBJ2-7; abundance: .; d_gene: TRBD1; CDR3nt: TGCGCCAGCAGCGCGACAGGGGACCTCTACGAGCAGTACTTC; CDR3aa: CASSATGDLYEQYF